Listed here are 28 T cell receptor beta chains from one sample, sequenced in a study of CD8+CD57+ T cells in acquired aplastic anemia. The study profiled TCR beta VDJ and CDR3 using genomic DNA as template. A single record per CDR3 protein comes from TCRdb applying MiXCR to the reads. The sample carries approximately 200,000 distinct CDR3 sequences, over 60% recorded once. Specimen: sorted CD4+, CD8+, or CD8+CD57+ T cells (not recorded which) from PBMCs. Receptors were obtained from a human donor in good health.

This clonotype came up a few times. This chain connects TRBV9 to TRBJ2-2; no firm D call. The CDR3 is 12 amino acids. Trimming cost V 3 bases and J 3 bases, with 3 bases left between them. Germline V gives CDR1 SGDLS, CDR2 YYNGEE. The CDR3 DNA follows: TGTGCCAGCAGCGGATACACCGGGGAGCTGTTTTTT. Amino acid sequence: CASSGYTGELFF.

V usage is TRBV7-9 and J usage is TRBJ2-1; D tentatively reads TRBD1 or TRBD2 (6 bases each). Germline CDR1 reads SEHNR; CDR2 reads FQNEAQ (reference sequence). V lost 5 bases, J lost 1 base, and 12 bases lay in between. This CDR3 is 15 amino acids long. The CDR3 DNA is TGTGCCAGCAGCGTAGGGGGGATGTCCTACAATGAGCAGTTCTTC. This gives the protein CASSVGGMSYNEQFF.

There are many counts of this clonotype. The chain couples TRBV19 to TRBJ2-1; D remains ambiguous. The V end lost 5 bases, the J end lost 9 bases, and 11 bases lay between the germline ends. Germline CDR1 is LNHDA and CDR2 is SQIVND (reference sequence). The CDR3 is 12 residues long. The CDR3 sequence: CASSFHGTEQFF. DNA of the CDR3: TGTGCCAGTAGTTTCCACGGTACTGAGCAGTTCTTC. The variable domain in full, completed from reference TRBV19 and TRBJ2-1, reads DGGITQSPKYLFRKEGQNVTLSCEQNLNHDAMYWYRQDPGQGLRLIYYSQIVNDFQKGDIAEGYSVSREKKESFPLTVTSAQKNPTAFYLCASSFHGTEQFFGPGTRLTVL.

The CDR3, as DNA: TGTGCCAGCAGCAACCAACAGGGAGTCGAGCAGTACTTC. This translates into CASSNQQGVEQYF. The rearrangement uses TRBV7-2 and TRBJ2-7; D is possibly TRBD1 (6 bases). CDR3 length: 13 amino acids. The germline V gene has CDR1 SGHTA and CDR2 FQGNSA. V was trimmed by 5 bases and J by 6 bases, leaving 14 bases between them.

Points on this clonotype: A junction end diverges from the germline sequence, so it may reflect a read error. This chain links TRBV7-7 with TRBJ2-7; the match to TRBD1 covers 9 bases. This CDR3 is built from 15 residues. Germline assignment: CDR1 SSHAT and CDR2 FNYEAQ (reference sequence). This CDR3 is CASSLPYRGRDEQYF. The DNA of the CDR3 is TGTGCTAGCAGCTTGCCCTACAGGGGGCGCGACGAGCAGTACTTC. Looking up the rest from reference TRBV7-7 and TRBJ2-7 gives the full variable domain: GAGVSQSPRYKVTKRGQDVTLRCDPISSHATLYWYQQALGQGPEFLTYFNYEAQPDKSGLPSDRFSAERPEGSISTLTIQRTEQRDSAMYRCASSLPYRGRDEQYFGPGTRLTVT.

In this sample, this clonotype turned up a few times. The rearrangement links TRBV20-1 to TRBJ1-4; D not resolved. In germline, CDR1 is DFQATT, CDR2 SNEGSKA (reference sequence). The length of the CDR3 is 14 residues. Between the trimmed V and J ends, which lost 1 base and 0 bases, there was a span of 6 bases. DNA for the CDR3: TGCAGTGCTAGAGCGGGTTCAACTAATGAAAAACTGTTTTTT. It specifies CSARAGSTNEKLFF.

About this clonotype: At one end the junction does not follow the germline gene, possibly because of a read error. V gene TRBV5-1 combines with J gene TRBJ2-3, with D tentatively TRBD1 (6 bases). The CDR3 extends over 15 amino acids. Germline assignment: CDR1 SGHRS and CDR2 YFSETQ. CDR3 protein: CASLLGAGSTATRYF. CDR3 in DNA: TGCGCCAGCCTCCTGGGGGCGGGCTCCACAGCTACGCGGTATTTT.

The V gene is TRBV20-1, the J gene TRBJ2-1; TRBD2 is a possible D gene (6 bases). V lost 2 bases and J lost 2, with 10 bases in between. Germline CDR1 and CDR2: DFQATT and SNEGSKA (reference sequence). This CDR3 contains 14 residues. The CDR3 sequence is CSARLGGPYNEQFF. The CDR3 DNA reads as TGCAGTGCTAGACTCGGGGGACCCTACAATGAGCAGTTCTTC.

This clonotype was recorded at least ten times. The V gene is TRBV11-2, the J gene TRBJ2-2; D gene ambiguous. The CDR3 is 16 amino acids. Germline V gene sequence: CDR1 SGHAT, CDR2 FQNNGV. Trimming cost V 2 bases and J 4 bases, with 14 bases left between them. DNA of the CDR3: TGTGCCAGCAGCTTATTCGGACCAAGCCTCACCGGGGAGCTGTTTTTT. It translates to CASSLFGPSLTGELFF.

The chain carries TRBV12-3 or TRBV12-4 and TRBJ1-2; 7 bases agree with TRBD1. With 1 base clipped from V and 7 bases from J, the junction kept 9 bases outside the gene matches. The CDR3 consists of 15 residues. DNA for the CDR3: TGTGCCAGCAGTTTAGGGCGGCAGGGGGTTGGTGGCTACACCTTC. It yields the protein CASSLGRQGVGGYTF.

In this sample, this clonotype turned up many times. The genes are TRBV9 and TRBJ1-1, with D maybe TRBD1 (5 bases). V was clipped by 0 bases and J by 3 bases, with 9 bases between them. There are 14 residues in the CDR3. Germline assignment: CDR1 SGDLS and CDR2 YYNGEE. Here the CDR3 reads CASSVARVDTEAFF. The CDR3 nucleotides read TGTGCCAGCAGCGTAGCCAGGGTCGACACTGAAGCTTTCTTT.

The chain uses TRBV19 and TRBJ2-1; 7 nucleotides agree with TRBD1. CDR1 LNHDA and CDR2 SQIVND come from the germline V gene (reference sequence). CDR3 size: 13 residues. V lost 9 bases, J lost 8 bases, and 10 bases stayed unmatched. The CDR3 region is CASRGGWADEQFF. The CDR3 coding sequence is TGTGCCAGCCGAGGGGGCTGGGCGGATGAGCAGTTCTTC.

The CDR3 region is CATSREFAGNRYNEQFF. The DNA for the CDR3 is TGTGCCACCAGCAGAGAATTTGCGGGAAATCGGTACAATGAGCAGTTCTTC. The chain recombines TRBV15 with TRBJ2-1, with D maybe TRBD2 (6 bases). V lost 0 bases, J lost 4 bases, and 16 bases lay in between. The CDR3 spans 17 residues. In germline, CDR1 is LNHNV, CDR2 YYDKDF (reference sequence).

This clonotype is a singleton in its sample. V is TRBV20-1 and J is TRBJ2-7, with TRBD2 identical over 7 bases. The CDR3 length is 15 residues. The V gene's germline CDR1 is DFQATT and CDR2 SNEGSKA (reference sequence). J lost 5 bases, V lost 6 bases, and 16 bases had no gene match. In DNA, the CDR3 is TGCAGTGCCCCTGGGGGGGGGGGGGTTTTCGACGAGCAGTACTTC. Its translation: CSAPGGGGVFDEQYF.

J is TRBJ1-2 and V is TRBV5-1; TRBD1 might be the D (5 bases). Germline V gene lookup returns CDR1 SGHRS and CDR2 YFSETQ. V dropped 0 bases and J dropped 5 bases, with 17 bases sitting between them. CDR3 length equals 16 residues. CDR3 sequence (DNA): TGCGCCAGCAGCTTGGACGGGGACGGTGGCCTTTATGGCTACACCTTC. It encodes CASSLDGDGGLYGYTF.

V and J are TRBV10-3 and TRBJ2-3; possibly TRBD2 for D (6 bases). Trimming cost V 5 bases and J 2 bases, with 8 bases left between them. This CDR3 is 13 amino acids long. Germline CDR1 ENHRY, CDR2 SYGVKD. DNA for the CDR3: TGTGCCATCAGTCGGGACTTCACAGATACGCAGTATTTT. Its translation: CAISRDFTDTQYF.

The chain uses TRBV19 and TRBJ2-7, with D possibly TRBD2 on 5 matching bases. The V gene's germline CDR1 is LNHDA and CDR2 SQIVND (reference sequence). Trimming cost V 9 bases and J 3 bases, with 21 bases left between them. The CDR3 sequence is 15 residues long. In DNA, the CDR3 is TGTGCCAGCGCGTACCGGGAAGCCGGGGTCTACGAGCAGTACTTC. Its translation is CASAYREAGVYEQYF. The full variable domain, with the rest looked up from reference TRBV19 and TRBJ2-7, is DGGITQSPKYLFRKEGQNVTLSCEQNLNHDAMYWYRQDPGQGLRLIYYSQIVNDFQKGDIAEGYSVSREKKESFPLTVTSAQKNPTAFYLCASAYREAGVYEQYFGPGTRLTVT.

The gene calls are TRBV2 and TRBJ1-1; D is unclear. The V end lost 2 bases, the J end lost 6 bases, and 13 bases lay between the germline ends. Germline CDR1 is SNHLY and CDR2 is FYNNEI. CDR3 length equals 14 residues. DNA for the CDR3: TGTGCCAGCAGTGAAATAGGTAAAGACGCTGAAGCTTTCTTT. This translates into CASSEIGKDAEAFF.

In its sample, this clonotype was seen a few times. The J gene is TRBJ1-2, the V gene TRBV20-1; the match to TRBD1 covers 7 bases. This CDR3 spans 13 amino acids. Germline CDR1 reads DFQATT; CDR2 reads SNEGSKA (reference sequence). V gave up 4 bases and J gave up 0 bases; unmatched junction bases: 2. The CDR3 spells CSATRGTNYGYTF. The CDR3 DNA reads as TGCAGTGCTACCAGGGGGACTAACTATGGCTACACCTTC.

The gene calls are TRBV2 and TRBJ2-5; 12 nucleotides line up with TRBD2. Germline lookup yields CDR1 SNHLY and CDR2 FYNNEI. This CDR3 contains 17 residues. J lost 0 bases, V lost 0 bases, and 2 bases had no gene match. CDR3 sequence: CASSEALAGGNQETQYF. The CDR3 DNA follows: TGTGCCAGCAGTGAAGCCCTAGCGGGGGGGAACCAAGAGACCCAGTACTTC.

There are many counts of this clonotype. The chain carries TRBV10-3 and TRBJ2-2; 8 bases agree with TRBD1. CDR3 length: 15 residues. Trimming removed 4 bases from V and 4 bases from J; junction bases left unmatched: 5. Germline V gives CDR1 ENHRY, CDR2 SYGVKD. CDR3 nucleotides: TGTGCCATCAGTGGGGAGACAGGGGTCACCGGGGAGCTGTTTTTT. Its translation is CAISGETGVTGELFF.

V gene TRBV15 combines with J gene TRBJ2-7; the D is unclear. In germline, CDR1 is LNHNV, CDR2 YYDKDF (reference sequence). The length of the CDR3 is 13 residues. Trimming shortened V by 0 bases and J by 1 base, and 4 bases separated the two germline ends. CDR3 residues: CATSRDLSYEQYF. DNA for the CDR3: TGTGCCACCAGCAGAGACCTATCCTACGAGCAGTACTTC.

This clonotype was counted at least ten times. CDR3 nucleotides: TGTGCCAGCAGCCAATCGGGGTGGACTGGGACGGGGGAGCAGTACTTC. Translation: CASSQSGWTGTGEQYF. V is TRBV16 and J is TRBJ2-7; D assignment may be TRBD1 or TRBD2 (5 bases each). There are 16 residues in the CDR3. Germline loops: CDR1 KGHSY, CDR2 FQNENV. V was trimmed by 0 bases and J by 7 bases, leaving 19 bases between them.

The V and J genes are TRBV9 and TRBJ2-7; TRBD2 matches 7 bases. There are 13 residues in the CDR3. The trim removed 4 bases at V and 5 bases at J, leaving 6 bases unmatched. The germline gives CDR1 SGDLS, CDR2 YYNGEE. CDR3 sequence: CASSPSGGDEQYF. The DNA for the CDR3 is TGTGCCAGCAGCCCCAGTGGGGGGGACGAGCAGTACTTC.

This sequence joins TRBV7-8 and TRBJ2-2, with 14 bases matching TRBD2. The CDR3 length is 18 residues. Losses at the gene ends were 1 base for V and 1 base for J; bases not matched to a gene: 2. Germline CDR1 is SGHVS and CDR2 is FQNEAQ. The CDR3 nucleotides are TGTGCCAGCAGCTTAGGGACTAGCGGGGGGCTGAACACCGGGGAGCTGTTTTTT. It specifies CASSLGTSGGLNTGELFF. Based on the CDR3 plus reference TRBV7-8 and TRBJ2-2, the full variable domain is GAGVSQSPRYKVAKRGQDVALRCDPISGHVSLFWYQQALGQGPEFLTYFQNEAQLDKSGLPSDRFFAERPEGSVSTLKIQRTQQEDSAVYLCASSLGTSGGLNTGELFFGEGSRLTVL.

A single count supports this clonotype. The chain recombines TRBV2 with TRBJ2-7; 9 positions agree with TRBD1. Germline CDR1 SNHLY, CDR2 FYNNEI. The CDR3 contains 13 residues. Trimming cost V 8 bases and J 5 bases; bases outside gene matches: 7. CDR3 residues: CASVHRGQNEQYF. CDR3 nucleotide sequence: TGTGCCAGCGTACACAGGGGGCAGAACGAGCAGTACTTC.

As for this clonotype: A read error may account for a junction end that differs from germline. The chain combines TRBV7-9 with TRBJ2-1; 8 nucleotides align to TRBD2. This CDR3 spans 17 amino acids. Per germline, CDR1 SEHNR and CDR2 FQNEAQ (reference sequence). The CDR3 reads CASSEPELADPNNEQFF. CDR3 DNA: TGCGCCAGCAGTGAGCCTGAACTAGCGGACCCTAACAATGAGCAGTTCTTC.

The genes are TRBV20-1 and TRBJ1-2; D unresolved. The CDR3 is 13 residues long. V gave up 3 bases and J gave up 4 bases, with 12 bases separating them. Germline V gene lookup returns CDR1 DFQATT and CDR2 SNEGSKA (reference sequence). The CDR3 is CSASPQSTYGYTF. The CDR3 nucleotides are TGCAGTGCTAGCCCACAATCAACCTATGGCTACACCTTC.